The clone carrying this T cell receptor beta chain came up a few times. Its specificity is not known. The data originate from a study of CD8 T cells in ankylosing spondylitis. Scientists made TCR beta libraries using quantitative 5'-RACE with molecular barcodes. MiXCR, run by TCRdb on the 5' RACE reads, gives a single entry per CDR3 protein. The sample includes about 800,000 distinct CDR3 sequences, approximately 12% seen only once; the top ten take about 0.49%. CDR3 length: 16 amino acids. Germline values: CDR1 DFQATT, CDR2 SNEGSKA (reference sequence). With 0 bases clipped from V and 4 bases from J, the junction kept 8 bases outside the gene matches. Study-wide findings and caveats: Characteristic of ankylosing spondylitis blood, it appeared, was a TCR beta motif comprising roughly eight highly homologous variants. Previously reported in reactive arthritis synovial fluid and blood were some of the motif variants.

The specimen sequenced was blood, either unsorted or a sorted T cell fraction (not recorded which). The chain employs TRBV20-1 and TRBJ2-1; TRBD2 matches at 8 bases. The TCR comes from a male donor with ankylosing spondylitis. In DNA form, the CDR3 reads TGCAGTGCTAGAGAAGCGTGGGCGGGGGGTTACAATGAGCAGTTCTTC. Its protein is CSAREAWAGGYNEQFF.